These 21 T cell receptor beta chains share one sample of origin, sequenced in a study of patients and donors after allogeneic stem cell transplantation (dated by TCRdb to the early 2020s). Preparation of the library involved RT-PCR. Sequenced using a NextSeq 550. TCRdb cleaned the public reads at Q25 with fastp, built clones with MiXCR and kept in-frame beta chains. Merged by CDR3 protein, the rows form single entries marked with the most common genes and DNA. Here the sample has 70,000 to 75,000 distinct CDR3 sequences; approximately 25% occur a single time. The ten largest account for 26% of the sample. Sequenced material: blood, either unsorted or a sorted T cell fraction (not recorded which). These receptors were taken from a human donor who was either an allogeneic HSCT recipient or a stem cell or donor lymphocyte infusion donor (not recorded which). It is not recorded whose cells these are; they may come from a transplant donor.

CDR3 in amino acids: CSARTMNLNTGELFF. The CDR3 coding sequence is TGCAGTGCTAGGACTATGAATTTGAACACCGGGGAGCTGTTTTTT. This chain connects TRBV20-1 to TRBJ2-2; tentative D call: TRBD2 (5 bases). V dropped 3 bases and J dropped 1 base, with 12 bases sitting between them. The CDR3 length is 15 residues. CDR1 is DFQATT, CDR2 SNEGSKA, per germline (reference sequence).

This clonotype has just a few counts. The chain carries TRBV27 and TRBJ1-1; possibly TRBD1 for D (6 bases). The V and J ends lost 8 bases and 3 bases respectively, with 22 bases between them. Germline CDR1 MNHEY, CDR2 SMNVEV (reference sequence). This CDR3 comprises 16 residues. CDR3 DNA sequence: TGTGCCAGCCAAAAGGTACCAGTGTACAGGGACACTGAAGCTTTCTTT. Translating gives CASQKVPVYRDTEAFF.

This clonotype was observed a handful of times. The chain carries TRBV27 and TRBJ2-2; 9 bases fit TRBD1. V dropped 4 bases and J dropped 3; count of bases not matched to a gene: 12. CDR3 length equals 18 residues. The germline V gene has CDR1 MNHEY and CDR2 SMNVEV (reference sequence). CDR3 loop: CASSSFLLRDRDTGELFF. The CDR3 nucleotides are TGTGCCAGCAGTTCCTTTCTACTCCGGGACAGGGACACCGGGGAGCTGTTTTTT.

The V gene is TRBV4-2, the J gene TRBJ2-3; tentative D call: TRBD1 (5 bases). Germline V gene lookup returns CDR1 LGHNA and CDR2 YNFKEQ. Trimming pared 2 bases from V and 0 bases from J, leaving 12 bases between. The CDR3 runs to 16 residues. Here the CDR3 DNA reads TGTGCCAGCAGCCAATACAGGACCACTAGCACAGATACGCAGTATTTT. Translation gives CASSQYRTTSTDTQYF.

This clonotype has a handful of counts. The CDR3 DNA follows: TGCGCCAGCAGCGTGGCCCTGGGTGCGAGACAGGGGTTAGATGGCTACACCTTC. This translates into CASSVALGARQGLDGYTF. J is TRBJ1-2 and V is TRBV5-1; 8 nucleotides line up with TRBD1. CDR3 length equals 18 residues. J was trimmed by 6 bases and V by 4 bases; bases with no gene match: 20. Germline CDR1 and CDR2: SGHRS and YFSETQ.

This clonotype turned up a few times. This chain connects TRBV4-3 to TRBJ2-7; 10 bases map to TRBD2. The germline gives CDR1 LGHNA, CDR2 YSLEER. This CDR3 comprises 16 residues. V gave up 0 bases and J gave up 1 base; unmatched junction bases: 3. The CDR3 is CASSQDRTSGSYEQYF. For the CDR3, the DNA is TGCGCCAGCAGCCAAGATAGGACTAGCGGTTCCTACGAGCAGTACTTC.

This clonotype was observed a few times. V gene TRBV12-3 or TRBV12-4 combines with J gene TRBJ2-2, with D unresolved. The CDR3 spans 12 residues. With 7 bases removed from V and 7 bases from J, the gap between germline ends came to 10 bases. The CDR3, as DNA: TGTGCCAGCACCTCTGCTGGCGGGGAGCTGTTTTTT. Its protein is CASTSAGGELFF.

V is TRBV5-1 and J is TRBJ1-1; D is ambiguous. The CDR3 has 11 residues. V lost 4 bases and J 7 bases, leaving 8 bases between the germline ends. Germline V lookup: CDR1 SGHRS, CDR2 YFSETQ. CDR3 sequence (DNA): TGCGCCAGCAGCGTGATGGGTGAAGCTTTCTTT. This sequence encodes CASSVMGEAFF.

The V call is TRBV3-1, the J call TRBJ2-1; 10 bases map to TRBD1. CDR1 is LGHDT, CDR2 YNNKEL, per germline (reference sequence). The CDR3 runs to 13 residues. The V and J ends lost 8 bases and 6 bases, in that order; junction bases with no gene match: 4. The CDR3 region has the DNA TGTGCCAGCTCCGGACAGGGGGGCAATGAGCAGTTCTTC. Its translation is CASSGQGGNEQFF.

This clonotype showed up just a few times. V gene TRBV4-2 combines with J gene TRBJ1-5; TRBD1 aligns across 9 bases. The length of the CDR3 is 18 residues. V was pared by 2 bases and J by 3 bases, with 11 bases of the junction left unmatched. Germline V gene data show CDR1 as LGHNA and CDR2 as YNFKEQ. CDR3 in amino acids: CASSQTQGACDYNQPQHF. The CDR3 region has the DNA TGTGCCAGCAGCCAAACACAGGGGGCGTGTGATTACAATCAGCCCCAGCATTTT.

The chain has TRBV5-1 and TRBJ2-3; D gene uncertain. The CDR3 covers 15 residues. V lost 1 base, J lost 2 bases, and 11 bases lay in between. Germline-derived CDR1 and CDR2 are SGHRS and YFSETQ. The CDR3 nucleotides are TGCGCCAGCAGCTTGAGACCCCCAAACACAGATACGCAGTATTTT. Translated, it gives CASSLRPPNTDTQYF.

This clonotype was detected many times. CDR3 DNA: TGTGCCAGCAAGGGGACTAGCGGGGGAGCTCGGACCCAGTACTTC. It yields the protein CASKGTSGGARTQYF. The rearrangement links TRBV7-9 to TRBJ2-5, with 14 bases matching TRBD2. Germline assignment: CDR1 SEHNR and CDR2 FQNEAQ (reference sequence). This CDR3 has 15 residues. V lost 7 bases to trimming and J lost 7 bases; unmatched junction nucleotides: 8.

This clonotype was observed many times. The rearrangement joins TRBV3-1 to TRBJ1-2, with D possibly matching TRBD1 (6 bases). Germline lookup yields CDR1 LGHDT and CDR2 YNNKEL (reference sequence). This CDR3 spans 15 amino acids. Trimming left V 2 bases short and J 4 bases short, with 14 bases between. This chain's CDR3 is CASSQPGQLVYGYTF. The DNA of the CDR3 is TGTGCCAGCAGCCAACCGGGACAACTCGTCTATGGCTACACCTTC.

This clonotype was detected ten times or more. CDR3 loop: CSVGGSGYGYTF. DNA of the CDR3: TGCAGCGTGGGGGGCTCGGGGTATGGCTACACCTTC. This chain links TRBV29-1 with TRBJ1-2, with a weak D call TRBD1 (6 bases). There are 12 residues in the CDR3. The V gene lost 6 bases and the J gene lost 5 bases, with 13 bases spanning the gap. CDR1 and CDR2 from the germline V gene are SQVTM and ANQGSEA.

This clonotype showed up just a few times. The V gene is TRBV29-1, the J gene TRBJ2-5, with D possibly matching TRBD1 (6 bases). The ends were cut back, 3 bases at V and 3 bases at J, with 14 bases in the middle. This CDR3 has 14 residues. Germline CDR1 and CDR2: SQVTM and ANQGSEA. In nucleotides, the CDR3 is TGCAGCGTTGAGGTGCGATACAGGGAAGAGACCCAGTACTTC. The encoded protein is CSVEVRYREETQYF.

The table lists this clonotype with a few counts. V usage is TRBV7-9 and J usage is TRBJ1-4, with D perhaps TRBD1 (6 bases). V was trimmed by 4 bases and J by 4 bases, leaving 13 bases between them. The CDR3 totals 15 residues. Germline lookup yields CDR1 SEHNR and CDR2 FQNEAQ (reference sequence). The CDR3, as DNA: TGTGCCAGCAGCTCACGGACAGCTAATAATGAAAAACTGTTTTTT. Its translation: CASSSRTANNEKLFF.

The genes are TRBV5-1 and TRBJ1-1; 8 positions match TRBD1. CDR1 is SGHRS and CDR2 is YFSETQ in the germline V gene. The CDR3 is 14 amino acids. The trim removed 5 bases at V and 4 bases at J, leaving 7 bases unmatched. The CDR3, as DNA: TGCGCCAGCAGGGCAGGGGGCGAAGTCACTGAAGCTTTCTTT. Protein product: CASRAGGEVTEAFF.

This clonotype was found a few times. The V gene is TRBV6-5, the J gene TRBJ2-7; D might be TRBD1 (6 bases). CDR1 and CDR2 (germline): MNHEY, SVGAGI. CDR3 size: 14 residues. With 6 bases removed from V and 2 bases from J, the gap between germline ends came to 14 bases. The CDR3 bases are TGTGCCAGCAGCCTAGGGACACCCACCTACGAGCAGTACTTC. Protein sequence: CASSLGTPTYEQYF.

The chain employs TRBV7-9 and TRBJ1-1; D remains ambiguous. Trimming took 2 bases from V and 2 from J, leaving 6 bases between them. There are 13 residues in the CDR3. CDR1 and CDR2 (germline): SEHNR, FQNEAQ (reference sequence). The chain's CDR3 is CASSLPFNTEAFF. The CDR3 coding sequence is TGTGCCAGCAGCTTACCCTTCAACACTGAAGCTTTCTTT.

The sample holds a few counts of this clonotype. The chain links TRBV7-6 to TRBJ2-7; 8 positions agree with TRBD1. V lost 8 bases and J lost 2; bases outside the gene matches: 5. CDR3 length equals 13 residues. The germline CDR1 and CDR2 sequences are SGHVS and FNYEAQ. The DNA of the CDR3 is TGTGCCAGCGGCAACAGGGGGACCTACGAGCAGTACTTC. As protein: CASGNRGTYEQYF.

This clonotype showed up just a few times. The V and J genes are TRBV25-1 and TRBJ1-2, with D possibly TRBD1 on 5 matching bases. The CDR3 totals 16 residues. V dropped 4 bases and J dropped 3 bases, with 18 bases sitting between them. Germline values: CDR1 MGHDK, CDR2 SYGVNS. The DNA of the CDR3 is TGTGCCAGCAGTGGGGGACCATCGACGGGTGACTATGGCTACACCTTC. This gives the protein CASSGGPSTGDYGYTF.